The 2 T cell receptor beta chains in this list originate from one sample, sequenced in a study of blood T cell repertoires in COVID-19 (dated by TCRdb to 2020 to 2021). To prepare the library, the immunoSEQ multiplex PCR assay was applied. In its TCRdb copy, this immuneACCESS table keeps in-frame sequences only and misses some clones. Where compared with another copy, unresolved V genes explain less than half of these, and the others have no known cause. The sample records about 180,000 clones, roughly 84% of which are singletons. The ten largest make up roughly 15% of the sample. The sample consisted of PBMCs or T cells enriched from blood (not recorded which). These receptor sequences come from a man aged 45 to 65 who had recovered from COVID-19.

In nucleotides, the CDR3 is TGTGCCAGCAGCTTTGGACAGGGAGGATCGGGCTACACCTTC. Protein product: CASSFGQGGSGYTF. V is TRBV9 and J is TRBJ1-2; TRBD1 agrees at 8 bases. The CDR3 is made up of 14 amino acids. Germline-derived CDR1 and CDR2 are SGDLS and YYNGEE. The junction had 10 bases not matched to a gene; V was cut back by 4 bases and J by 8 bases. Full variable domain (remainder filled in from reference TRBV9 and TRBJ1-2): DSGVTQTPKHLITATGQRVTLRCSPRSGDLSVYWYQQSLDQGLQFLIQYYNGEERAKGNILERFSAQQFPDLHSELNLSSLELGDSALYFCASSFGQGGSGYTFGSGTRLTVV.

The chain joins TRBV27 to TRBJ1-5, with TRBD1 matching 11 bases. Germline loops: CDR1 MNHEY, CDR2 SMNVEV (reference sequence). J gave up 6 bases and V 6 bases, and 1 base lay outside the gene matches. The CDR3 has 13 amino acids. The CDR3 loop reads CASRDRGRQPQHF. Written as DNA, the CDR3 is TGTGCCAGCAGGGACAGGGGGCGTCAGCCCCAGCATTTT.